The 32 T cell receptor beta chains below come from one sample, sequenced in a study of shared clonotypes between healthy human individuals. The data were produced by immunoSEQ multiplex PCR, yet TCRdb's version contains in-frame clones alone and is incomplete. The profile covers approximately 740,000 clones, with around 74% appearing a single time and under 2% taken by the ten largest. Sequenced: memory CD4+ T cells sorted from blood. Subset meaning: CD45RA-negative fraction. The receptors come from a woman aged 25-40 years in good health.

V gene TRBV7-9 combines with J gene TRBJ2-3, with TRBD1 matching over 8 bases. Losses at the gene ends were 3 bases for V and 7 bases for J; bases not matched to a gene: 9. CDR1 and CDR2 (germline): SEHNR, FQNEAQ (reference sequence). The CDR3 loop spans 15 amino acids. CDR3 DNA sequence: TGTGCCAGCAGCTTTAAGGACGGACAGGGACATACGCAGTATTTT. Translation gives CASSFKDGQGHTQYF.

In this sample, this clone turned up a few times. The chain joins TRBV27 to TRBJ2-7, with 13 nucleotides matching TRBD2. V trimming: 0 bases; J trimming: 6 bases; junction bases outside the gene matches: 5. This CDR3 spans 16 amino acids. The germline CDR1 and CDR2 sequences are MNHEY and SMNVEV (reference sequence). The CDR3 sequence: CASSLSWGLAGSEQYF. CDR3 sequence (DNA): TGTGCCAGCAGTTTATCGTGGGGACTAGCGGGATCCGAGCAGTACTTC.

The genes are TRBV11-3 and TRBJ2-2; 9 positions match TRBD2. CDR1 and CDR2 from the germline V gene are SGHNT and YENEEA. There are 17 residues in the CDR3. V gave up 3 bases and J gave up 4 bases; unmatched junction bases: 9. This CDR3 is CASSFGAGGPSTGELFF. CDR3 DNA: TGTGCCAGCAGCTTTGGGGCGGGAGGGCCGAGCACCGGGGAGCTGTTTTTT.

The chain is built from TRBV29-1 and TRBJ2-1; D perhaps matches TRBD2 (7 bases). The germline CDR1 and CDR2 sequences are SQVTM and ANQGSEA. The ends were cut back, 0 bases at V and 6 bases at J, with 15 bases in the middle. CDR3 length: 15 residues. The CDR3 DNA reads as TGCAGCGTTGAAGATCTGCGGGGGCGCATCAATGAGCAGTTCTTC. Translated, it gives CSVEDLRGRINEQFF.

The chain has TRBV6-1 and TRBJ2-2, with a weak D call TRBD2 (5 bases). The ends were cut back, 3 bases at V and 6 bases at J, with 14 bases in the middle. There are 15 residues in the CDR3. Germline V CDR1 and CDR2: MNHNS, SASEGT. CDR3 in amino acids: CASSESGIWAGELFF. The CDR3 nucleotides read TGTGCCAGCAGTGAGTCGGGGATCTGGGCCGGGGAGCTGTTTTTT.

The genes are TRBV7-3 and TRBJ2-7, with D perhaps TRBD1 (5 bases). V was shortened by 3 bases and J by 0 bases, with 12 bases between the two germline ends. From germline, CDR1 is SGHTA and CDR2 FQGTGA. This CDR3 is built from 15 residues. The chain's CDR3 is CASSLTASSSYEQYF. The CDR3, as DNA: TGTGCCAGCAGCTTGACAGCCTCGAGCTCCTACGAGCAGTACTTC.

The chain uses TRBV2 and TRBJ2-2; 15 bases match TRBD2. The CDR3 sequence is 18 residues long. The V gene's germline CDR1 is SNHLY and CDR2 FYNNEI. V trimming: 3 bases; J trimming: 5 bases; junction bases outside the gene matches: 7. The CDR3 here is CASSDRTSGRARTGELFF. The CDR3 bases are TGTGCCAGCAGTGATCGGACTAGCGGGAGGGCAAGGACCGGGGAGCTGTTTTTT.

The table lists this clone with many counts. V and J are TRBV5-4 and TRBJ1-1; D gene unclear. The CDR3 length is 16 residues. V lost 4 bases to trimming and J lost 2 bases, with 18 bases between them. The germline CDR1 and CDR2 sequences are SGHNT and YYREEE (reference sequence). This chain's CDR3 is CASSPNGGRKNTEAFF. CDR3 bases: TGTGCCAGCAGCCCCAATGGAGGGCGGAAAAACACTGAAGCTTTCTTT.

This chain joins TRBV27 and TRBJ1-1; D is possibly TRBD1 (6 bases). Germline V lookup: CDR1 MNHEY, CDR2 SMNVEV (reference sequence). V lost 3 bases and J 5 bases, leaving 19 bases between the germline ends. This CDR3 contains 16 residues. The CDR3 is CASSFYGGGKGTEAFF. In nucleotides, the CDR3 is TGTGCCAGCAGTTTTTATGGGGGCGGGAAGGGAACTGAAGCTTTCTTT.

The rearrangement links TRBV10-1 to TRBJ1-3, with D tentatively TRBD1 (5 bases). Looked up from germline, CDR1 is WNHNN and CDR2 is SYGVQD (reference sequence). V gave up 5 bases and J gave up 9 bases, with 8 bases separating them. This CDR3 has 11 amino acids. In nucleotides, the CDR3 is TGCGCCAGCAGTAGGGGTCCCACCATATATTTT. Its translation: CASSRGPTIYF.

The chain joins TRBV5-6 to TRBJ2-1; D ambiguous. The CDR3 has 15 amino acids. The V gene lost 5 bases and the J gene lost 2 bases, with 14 bases spanning the gap. Germline assignment: CDR1 SGHDT and CDR2 YYEEEE. The CDR3 loop reads CASRRLFAPYNEQFF. CDR3 coding DNA: TGTGCCAGCAGACGACTGTTTGCGCCCTACAATGAGCAGTTCTTC.

The chain carries TRBV7-8 and TRBJ2-7, with 11 positions matching TRBD1. Germline V CDR1 and CDR2: SGHVS, FQNEAQ. This CDR3 spans 16 amino acids. V was pared by 5 bases and J by 3 bases, with 9 bases of the junction left unmatched. In DNA, the CDR3 is TGTGCCAGCAGCGCGCTATCCGGGACAGGGGGCTACGAGCAGTACTTC. It translates to CASSALSGTGGYEQYF.

This clone was counted a few times. The chain couples TRBV2 to TRBJ1-5; 9 positions agree with TRBD1. J lost 7 bases, V lost 3 bases, and 4 bases had no gene match. The germline CDR1 and CDR2 sequences are SNHLY and FYNNEI. CDR3 length: 14 amino acids. This CDR3 is CASSDRDRVQPQHF. The CDR3 DNA sequence: TGTGCCAGCAGTGATCGGGACAGGGTCCAGCCCCAGCATTTT.

Comment on this clone: A much larger clone is a single base away; this may be a read error. Different DNA sequences within this sample yield the same CDR3. V and J are TRBV7-3 and TRBJ2-2; D not resolved. The ends were cut back, 1 base at V and 2 bases at J, with 2 bases in the middle. This CDR3 spans 13 amino acids. Germline lookup yields CDR1 SGHTA and CDR2 FQGTGA. The CDR3 region has the DNA TGTGCCAGCAGCTTAAGCAACACCGGGGAGCTGTTTTTT. Amino acid sequence: CASSLSNTGELFF.

About this clone: The identical CDR3 is also encoded by other nucleotide sequences in the sample. This chain connects TRBV6-5 to TRBJ2-7; tentative D call: TRBD1 (5 bases). Germline V lookup: CDR1 MNHEY, CDR2 SVGAGI. V was clipped by 6 bases and J by 0 bases, with 9 bases between them. The CDR3 is 13 residues long. In DNA form, the CDR3 reads TGTGCCAGCAGAAGACAGAGCTCCTACGAGCAGTACTTC. It yields the protein CASRRQSSYEQYF.

The chain is built from TRBV29-1 and TRBJ2-3, with 7 bases aligning to TRBD2. The CDR3 contains 15 residues. The germline CDR1 and CDR2 sequences are SQVTM and ANQGSEA. J lost 1 base, V lost 7 bases, and 11 bases had no gene match. CDR3 residues: CSAVRGGSGTDTQYF. In DNA, the CDR3 is TGCAGCGCCGTCCGCGGCGGGAGTGGCACAGATACGCAGTATTTT.

The chain uses TRBV10-3 and TRBJ2-7, with TRBD1 matching 10 bases. V lost 6 bases and J lost 5; bases outside the gene matches: 7. Germline V gives CDR1 ENHRY, CDR2 SYGVKD. The CDR3 covers 14 residues. CDR3 sequence reads: CAISPGTGVDEQYF. DNA for the CDR3: TGTGCCATCAGCCCCGGGACAGGGGTCGACGAGCAGTACTTC.

Regarding this clone: The same CDR3 can be traced to other DNA sequences in this sample. The rearrangement links TRBV30 to TRBJ2-6; D is undetermined. In germline, CDR1 is GTSNPN, CDR2 SVGIG (reference sequence). V was trimmed by 0 bases and J by 1 base, leaving 7 bases between them. This CDR3 has 15 amino acids. CDR3 bases: TGTGCCTGGAGTGTACTGGGTTCTGGGGCCAACGTCCTGACTTTC. It translates to CAWSVLGSGANVLTF.

The chain couples TRBV10-3 to TRBJ1-4; 8 bases map to TRBD1. CDR1 is ENHRY, CDR2 SYGVKD, per germline. There are 14 residues in the CDR3. Trimming took 8 bases from V and 4 from J; bases not matched to a gene: 6. The CDR3 reads CAIGGQGINEKLFF. CDR3 nucleotides: TGTGCCATCGGAGGACAGGGCATTAATGAAAAACTGTTTTTT.

The chain links TRBV28 to TRBJ1-5; TRBD1 aligns across 7 bases. Per germline, CDR1 MDHEN and CDR2 SYDVKM. With 2 bases clipped from V and 0 bases from J, the junction kept 7 bases outside the gene matches. The CDR3 consists of 17 residues. As DNA, the CDR3 is TGTGCCAGCAGTTTAACGGGACAGCAATATAGCAATCAGCCCCAGCATTTT. Encoded protein: CASSLTGQQYSNQPQHF. Together with reference TRBV28 and TRBJ1-5, the CDR3 gives the full variable domain: DVKVTQSSRYLVKRTGEKVFLECVQDMDHENMFWYRQDPGLGLRLIYFSYDVKMKEKGDIPEGYSVSREKKERFSLILESASTNQTSMYLCASSLTGQQYSNQPQHFGDGTRLSIL.

J is TRBJ1-2 and V is TRBV19; 7 bases agree with TRBD1. In germline, CDR1 is LNHDA, CDR2 SQIVND (reference sequence). Trimming cost V 0 bases and J 4 bases; bases outside gene matches: 5. This CDR3 spans 15 amino acids. The CDR3 loop is CASSIDGRTGYGYTF. The DNA of the CDR3 is TGTGCCAGTAGTATAGACGGTCGGACAGGCTATGGCTACACCTTC.

This chain joins TRBV5-5 and TRBJ2-6; TRBD1 might be the D (5 bases). V was clipped by 4 bases and J by 2 bases, with 10 bases between them. Germline lookup yields CDR1 SGHKS and CDR2 YYEKEE (reference sequence). There are 15 residues in the CDR3. Here the CDR3 DNA reads TGTGCCAGCAGCCATCCAGGGCCTGGGGCCAACGTCCTGACTTTC. This codes for CASSHPGPGANVLTF.

The V gene is TRBV28, the J gene TRBJ2-2; TRBD1 agrees at 8 bases. With V trimmed by 0 bases and J by 1 base, 1 base remained unmatched. The CDR3 length is 16 residues. CDR1 is MDHEN and CDR2 is SYDVKM in the germline V gene. The CDR3 bases are TGTGCCAGCAGTTTATGGGACAGGGAGAACACCGGGGAGCTGTTTTTT. Translated: CASSLWDRENTGELFF.

This clone was detected many times. This rearrangement joins TRBV2 to TRBJ1-3, with D unresolved. The germline gives CDR1 SNHLY, CDR2 FYNNEI. V was pared by 4 bases and J by 0 bases, with 13 bases between. The CDR3 is made up of 16 amino acids. DNA for the CDR3: TGTGCCAGCAGTGGTTCCAGTCGGTCCTCTGGAAACACCATATATTTT. It encodes CASSGSSRSSGNTIYF.

V gene TRBV27 combines with J gene TRBJ2-7, with TRBD1 matching over 7 bases. Germline values: CDR1 MNHEY, CDR2 SMNVEV (reference sequence). The CDR3 consists of 15 residues. V dropped 6 bases and J dropped 3; count of bases not matched to a gene: 11. The CDR3 spells CASSPTSGTVYEQYF. Here the CDR3 DNA reads TGTGCCAGCAGCCCAACCTCCGGGACAGTCTACGAGCAGTACTTC.

The chain couples TRBV21-1 to TRBJ2-7; the table's D call of TRBD1 was not tested on the DNA. TRBV21-1 corresponds to a pseudogene. The CDR3 covers 14 residues. The CDR3: CASIVDREKYEQYF. In nucleotides, the CDR3 is TGTGCCAGCATCGTAGACAGGGAGAAGTACGAGCAGTACTTC.

The rearrangement uses TRBV2 and TRBJ1-1; D not certain. The CDR3 spans 13 residues. CDR1 and CDR2 from the germline V gene are SNHLY and FYNNEI. Trimming shortened V by 2 bases and J by 1 base, and 5 bases separated the two germline ends. CDR3 nucleotide sequence: TGTGCCAGCAGTGAAAACACGAACACTGAAGCTTTCTTT. It encodes CASSENTNTEAFF.

The V gene is TRBV7-3, the J gene TRBJ1-2; D gene ambiguous. Trimming took off 4 bases at V and 8 bases at J, with 14 bases between the two ends. Germline CDR1 SGHTA, CDR2 FQGTGA. The CDR3 loop spans 13 amino acids. The CDR3 DNA reads as TGTGCCAGCAGCTCAGGACTCCGCGGGGGCTACACCTTC. Its translation: CASSSGLRGGYTF.

The CDR3: CASSSGFQAISGGYEQYF. In DNA, the CDR3 is TGTGCCAGCAGTTCAGGGTTCCAGGCTATTAGCGGGGGATACGAGCAGTACTTC. The rearrangement links TRBV28 to TRBJ2-7, with TRBD2 matching over 9 bases. V gave up 4 bases and J gave up 4 bases; unmatched junction bases: 17. This CDR3 has 18 residues. CDR1 MDHEN and CDR2 SYDVKM come from the germline V gene.

The V call is TRBV18, the J call TRBJ2-2; tentatively, D is TRBD2 (5 bases). Germline CDR1 reads KGHSH; CDR2 reads LQKENI. Trimming removed 1 base from V and 5 bases from J, with 20 bases in between. The CDR3 extends over 18 amino acids. This CDR3 is CASSPRGSETIGTGELFF. CDR3 DNA sequence: TGTGCCAGCTCACCACGAGGGTCGGAAACGATAGGAACCGGGGAGCTGTTTTTT.

This clone was seen only a few times. As DNA, the CDR3 is TGTGCCAGCATCTCGACTAGCGGGAGCTGGACCGGGGAGCTGTTTTTT. It translates to CASISTSGSWTGELFF. V and J are TRBV28 and TRBJ2-2; the match to TRBD2 covers 12 bases. The ends lost 7 bases at V and 5 bases at J; junction bases unmatched: 8. In germline, CDR1 is MDHEN, CDR2 SYDVKM. This CDR3 has 16 residues.

The chain recombines TRBV5-1 with TRBJ2-3, with 11 bases identical to TRBD2. The CDR3 is 15 amino acids. Germline V CDR1 and CDR2: SGHRS, YFSETQ. The junction had 8 bases not matched to a gene; V was cut back by 7 bases and J by 4 bases. CDR3: CASRLAGGRADTQYF. The CDR3 region has the DNA TGCGCCAGCCGCCTAGCGGGAGGTCGGGCAGATACGCAGTATTTT.